Each of the 10 T cell receptor beta chains below was sequenced from the same sample in a study of OX40 agonist ivuxolimab in advanced cancers. Data came from immunoSEQ multiplex PCR; TCRdb stores just in-frame clones and leaves some out. The sample includes approximately 96,000 clones, less than 95% of them seen just once. The material sequenced was CD4+ or CD8+ T cells sorted from blood, taken in a trial of the OX40 agonist ivuxolimab. These TCRs come from an adult with an advanced solid tumor such as melanoma, head and neck, liver or kidney cancer.

The rearrangement links TRBV7-2 to TRBJ1-1; tentative D call: TRBD1 (5 bases). V was cut by 5 bases and J by 10 bases, with 17 bases left in between. The germline V gene encodes CDR1 SGHTA and CDR2 FQGNSA. CDR3 size: 13 residues. For the CDR3, the DNA is TGTGCCAGCAGCCTCTCCGAGAGGGGAGCAGCTTTCTTT. Its translation is CASSLSERGAAFF.

The rearrangement uses TRBV19 and TRBJ2-3, with D hard to call. Germline V gene sequence: CDR1 LNHDA, CDR2 SQIVND (reference sequence). The CDR3 extends over 12 amino acids. V lost 6 bases and J 5 bases, leaving 9 bases between the germline ends. The CDR3 reads CASSWVKDTQYF. CDR3 coding DNA: TGTGCCAGTAGCTGGGTTAAAGATACGCAGTATTTT.

J is TRBJ2-7 and V is TRBV5-1, with D perhaps matching TRBD1 (6 bases). V lost 2 bases and J lost 4, with 16 bases in between. Germline lookup yields CDR1 SGHRS and CDR2 YFSETQ. The CDR3 runs to 15 residues. In nucleotides, the CDR3 is TGCGCCAGCAGCTTTATAACAGGGAAAGAATACGAGCAGTACTTC. Translated, it gives CASSFITGKEYEQYF. The entire variable domain, with the rest obtained from reference TRBV5-1 and TRBJ2-7, is as follows: KAGVTQTPRYLIKTRGQQVTLSCSPISGHRSVSWYQQTPGQGLQFLFEYFSETQRNKGNFPGRFSGRQFSNSRSEMNVSTLELGDSALYLCASSFITGKEYEQYFGPGTRLTVT.

The genes are TRBV18 and TRBJ1-1; 12 bases align to TRBD1. V dropped 1 base and J dropped 2; count of bases not matched to a gene: 8. This CDR3 has 18 residues. Germline values: CDR1 KGHSH, CDR2 LQKENI. CDR3 sequence: CASSPRSGTGGINTEAFF. The CDR3 DNA reads TGTGCCAGCTCACCACGCTCCGGGACAGGGGGCATCAACACTGAAGCTTTCTTT.

Turning to this clone: An end of the junction does not agree with germline; a read error may underlie this. The chain is built from TRBV7-7 and TRBJ2-1, with 13 bases fitting TRBD2. This CDR3 is 15 amino acids long. Germline V gene data show CDR1 as SSHAT and CDR2 as FNYEAQ (reference sequence). The CDR3 DNA is TGTGCTAGCAGCTTAGGACTAGCGGGAGACAATGAGCAGTTCTTC. The encoded protein is CASSLGLAGDNEQFF.

This chain connects TRBV5-1 to TRBJ2-7; 12 bases align to TRBD2. The germline CDR1 and CDR2 sequences are SGHRS and YFSETQ. This CDR3 is built from 18 residues. V was clipped by 4 bases and J by 0 bases; unmatched bases: 11. The CDR3 DNA is TGCGCCAGCAGCCTGGGGCTAGCGGGAGGGCTTTCCTCCTACGAGCAGTACTTC. Its protein is CASSLGLAGGLSSYEQYF.

The gene calls are TRBV2 and TRBJ1-2, with D perhaps matching TRBD1 (5 bases). The V end was cut by 7 bases, the J end by 6 bases, with 15 bases between. CDR1 and CDR2 from the germline V gene are SNHLY and FYNNEI. CDR3 length equals 13 residues. In DNA, the CDR3 is TGTGCCAGCAACTATGGGGGGGTCGATGGCTACACCTTC. Translated: CASNYGGVDGYTF.

In this sample, this clone turned up a few times. CDR3 region: CASSLEHRVSDTQYF. As DNA, the CDR3 is TGTGCCAGCAGCTTAGAGCATCGGGTTTCTGATACGCAGTATTTT. The chain carries TRBV11-1 and TRBJ2-3, with unresolved D. The CDR3 length is 15 residues. Germline V gene data show CDR1 as SGHAT and CDR2 as FQDESV (reference sequence). V was trimmed by 1 base and J by 6 bases, leaving 14 bases between them.

This rearrangement joins TRBV10-1 to TRBJ2-3; D call uncertain. The CDR3 extends over 16 amino acids. CDR1 and CDR2 (germline): WNHNN, SYGVQD (reference sequence). The V end lost 0 bases, the J end lost 0 bases, and 10 bases lay between the germline ends. The CDR3 protein is CASSESAKGSTDTQYF. In nucleotides, the CDR3 is TGCGCCAGCAGTGAGTCGGCGAAGGGTAGCACAGATACGCAGTATTTT.

The J gene is TRBJ2-5, the V gene TRBV9, with 7 bases that match TRBD2. The CDR3 runs 14 residues. V lost 8 bases to trimming and J lost 3 bases; unmatched junction nucleotides: 10. CDR1 SGDLS and CDR2 YYNGEE come from the germline V gene. As DNA, the CDR3 is TGTGCCAGTTCCCCTGCAGCGGGAAAAGAGACCCAGTACTTC. Protein sequence: CASSPAAGKETQYF.